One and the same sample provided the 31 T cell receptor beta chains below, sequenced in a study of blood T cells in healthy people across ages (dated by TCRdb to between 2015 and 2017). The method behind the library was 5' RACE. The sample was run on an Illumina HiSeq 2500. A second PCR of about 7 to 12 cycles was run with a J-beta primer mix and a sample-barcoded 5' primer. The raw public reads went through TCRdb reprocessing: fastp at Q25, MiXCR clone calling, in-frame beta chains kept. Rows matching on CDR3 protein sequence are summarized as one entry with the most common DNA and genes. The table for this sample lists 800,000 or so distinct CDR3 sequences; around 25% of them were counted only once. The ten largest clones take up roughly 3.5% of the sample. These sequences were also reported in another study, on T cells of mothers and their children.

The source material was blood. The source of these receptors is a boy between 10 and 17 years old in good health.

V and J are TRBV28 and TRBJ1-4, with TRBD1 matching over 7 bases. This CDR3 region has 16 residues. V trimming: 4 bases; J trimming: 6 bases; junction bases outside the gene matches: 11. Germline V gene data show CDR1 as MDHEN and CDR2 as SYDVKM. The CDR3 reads CASSSPDAGGHEKLFF. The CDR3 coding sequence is TGTGCCAGCAGTTCCCCCGACGCAGGGGGGCATGAAAAACTGTTTTTT.

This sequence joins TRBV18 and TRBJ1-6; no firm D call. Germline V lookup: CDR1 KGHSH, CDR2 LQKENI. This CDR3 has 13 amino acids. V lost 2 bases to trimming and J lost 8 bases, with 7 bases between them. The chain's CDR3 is CASSPDRDSPLHF. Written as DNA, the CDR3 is TGTGCCAGCTCACCAGATAGAGATTCACCCCTCCACTTT.

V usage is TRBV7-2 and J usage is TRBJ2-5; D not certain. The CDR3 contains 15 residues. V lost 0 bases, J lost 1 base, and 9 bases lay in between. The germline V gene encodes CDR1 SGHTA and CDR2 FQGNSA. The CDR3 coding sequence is TGTGCCAGCAGCTTAGCGTTTCGGACCCAAGAGACCCAGTACTTC. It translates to CASSLAFRTQETQYF.

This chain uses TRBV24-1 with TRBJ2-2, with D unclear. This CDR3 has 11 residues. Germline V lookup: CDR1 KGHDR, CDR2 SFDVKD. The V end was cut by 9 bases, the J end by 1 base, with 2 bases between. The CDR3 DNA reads TGTGCCACCGGGAACACCGGGGAGCTGTTTTTT. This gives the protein CATGNTGELFF.

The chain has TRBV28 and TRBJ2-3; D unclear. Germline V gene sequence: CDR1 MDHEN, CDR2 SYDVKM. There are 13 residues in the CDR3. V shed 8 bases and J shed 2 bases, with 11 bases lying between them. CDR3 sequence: CASDSDVTDTQYF. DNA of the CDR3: TGTGCCAGCGATTCGGACGTCACAGATACGCAGTATTTT.

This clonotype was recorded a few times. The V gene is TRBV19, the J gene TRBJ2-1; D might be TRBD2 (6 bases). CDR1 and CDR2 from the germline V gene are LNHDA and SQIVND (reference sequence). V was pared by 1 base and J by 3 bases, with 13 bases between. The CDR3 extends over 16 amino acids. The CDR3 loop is CASSIVGDSNYNEQFF. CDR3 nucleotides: TGTGCCAGTAGTATAGTGGGGGACTCGAACTACAATGAGCAGTTCTTC. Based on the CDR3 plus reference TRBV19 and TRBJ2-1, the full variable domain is DGGITQSPKYLFRKEGQNVTLSCEQNLNHDAMYWYRQDPGQGLRLIYYSQIVNDFQKGDIAEGYSVSREKKESFPLTVTSAQKNPTAFYLCASSIVGDSNYNEQFFGPGTRLTVL.

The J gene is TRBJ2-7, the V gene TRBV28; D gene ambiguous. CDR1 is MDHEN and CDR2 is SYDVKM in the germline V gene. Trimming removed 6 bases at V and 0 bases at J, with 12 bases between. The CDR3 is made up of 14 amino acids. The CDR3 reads CASSGGWSSYEQYF. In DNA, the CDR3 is TGTGCCAGCAGCGGCGGCTGGAGCTCCTACGAGCAGTACTTC. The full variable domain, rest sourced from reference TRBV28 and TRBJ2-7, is DVKVTQSSRYLVKRTGEKVFLECVQDMDHENMFWYRQDPGLGLRLIYFSYDVKMKEKGDIPEGYSVSREKKERFSLILESASTNQTSMYLCASSGGWSSYEQYFGPGTRLTVT.

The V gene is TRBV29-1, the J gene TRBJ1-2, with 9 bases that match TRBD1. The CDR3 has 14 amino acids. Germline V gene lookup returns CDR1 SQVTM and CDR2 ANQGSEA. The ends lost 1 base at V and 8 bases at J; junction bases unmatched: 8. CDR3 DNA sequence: TGCAGCGTTGAAGCTCAACAGGGGGCGCCCGGCTACACCTTC. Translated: CSVEAQQGAPGYTF.

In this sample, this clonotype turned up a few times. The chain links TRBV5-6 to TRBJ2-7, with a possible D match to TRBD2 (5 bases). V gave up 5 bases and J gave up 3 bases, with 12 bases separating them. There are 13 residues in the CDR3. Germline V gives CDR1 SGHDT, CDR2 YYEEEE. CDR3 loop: CASRIREGYEQYF. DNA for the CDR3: TGTGCCAGCAGGATTCGCGAGGGCTACGAGCAGTACTTC.

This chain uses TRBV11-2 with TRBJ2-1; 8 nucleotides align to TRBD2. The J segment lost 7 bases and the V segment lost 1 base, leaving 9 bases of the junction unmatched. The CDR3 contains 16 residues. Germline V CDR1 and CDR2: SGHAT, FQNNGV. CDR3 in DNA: TGTGCCAGCAGCTTAGTCGCGGGAGGACCATGGAATGAGCAGTTCTTC. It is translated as CASSLVAGGPWNEQFF.

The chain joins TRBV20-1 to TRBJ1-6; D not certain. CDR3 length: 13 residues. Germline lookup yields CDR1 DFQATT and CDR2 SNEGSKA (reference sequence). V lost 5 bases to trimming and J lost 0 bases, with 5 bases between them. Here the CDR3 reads CSARPSYNSPLHF. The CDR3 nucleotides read TGCAGTGCTCGCCCCTCCTATAATTCACCCCTCCACTTT.

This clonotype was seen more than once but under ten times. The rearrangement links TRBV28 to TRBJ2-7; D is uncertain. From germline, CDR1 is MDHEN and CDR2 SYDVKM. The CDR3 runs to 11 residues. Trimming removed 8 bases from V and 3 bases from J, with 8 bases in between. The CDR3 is CASAGIYEQYF. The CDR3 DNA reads TGTGCCAGCGCCGGAATCTACGAGCAGTACTTC.

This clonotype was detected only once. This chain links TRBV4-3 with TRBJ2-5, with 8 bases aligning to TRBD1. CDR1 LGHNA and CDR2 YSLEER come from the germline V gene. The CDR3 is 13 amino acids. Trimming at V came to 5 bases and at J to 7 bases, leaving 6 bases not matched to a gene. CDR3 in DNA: TGCGCCAGCAGCGACACAGGGGGAGTGACCCAGTACTTC. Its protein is CASSDTGGVTQYF.

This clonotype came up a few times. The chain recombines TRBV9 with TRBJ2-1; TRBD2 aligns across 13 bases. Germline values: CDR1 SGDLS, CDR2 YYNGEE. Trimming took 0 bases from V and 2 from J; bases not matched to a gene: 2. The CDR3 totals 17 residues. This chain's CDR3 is CASSVETSGGAYNEQFF. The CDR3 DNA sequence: TGTGCCAGCAGCGTAGAAACTAGCGGGGGGGCCTACAATGAGCAGTTCTTC.

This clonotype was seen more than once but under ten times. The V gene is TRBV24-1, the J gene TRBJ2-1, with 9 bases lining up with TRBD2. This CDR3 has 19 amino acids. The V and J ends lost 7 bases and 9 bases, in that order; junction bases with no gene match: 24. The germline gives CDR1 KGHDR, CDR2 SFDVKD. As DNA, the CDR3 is TGTGCCACCAGCCACAGGGGAACCAATAGCGGGGGAATGGGGAGTGAGCAGTTCTTC. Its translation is CATSHRGTNSGGMGSEQFF.

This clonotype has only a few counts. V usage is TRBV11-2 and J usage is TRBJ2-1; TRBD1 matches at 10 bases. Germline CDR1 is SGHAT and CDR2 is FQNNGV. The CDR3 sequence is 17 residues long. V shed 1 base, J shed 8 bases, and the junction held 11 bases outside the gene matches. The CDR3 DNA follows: TGTGCCAGCAGCTTAGCGCCAATGGGACAGGGGAGTGATGAGCAGTTCTTC. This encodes CASSLAPMGQGSDEQFF.

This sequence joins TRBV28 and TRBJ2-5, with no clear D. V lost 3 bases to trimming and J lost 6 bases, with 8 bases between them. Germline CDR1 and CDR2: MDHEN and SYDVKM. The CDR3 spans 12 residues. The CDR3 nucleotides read TGTGCCAGCAGTTTGGTAGGACAGACCCAGTACTTC. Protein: CASSLVGQTQYF.

The CDR3 spells CSAKGQGAVTGELFF. The CDR3 nucleotides read TGCAGTGCCAAAGGACAGGGGGCGGTCACCGGGGAGCTGTTTTTT. J is TRBJ2-2 and V is TRBV20-1; 11 positions agree with TRBD1. With V trimmed by 6 bases and J by 4 bases, 7 bases remained unmatched. The CDR3 loop spans 15 amino acids. Germline values: CDR1 DFQATT, CDR2 SNEGSKA (reference sequence).

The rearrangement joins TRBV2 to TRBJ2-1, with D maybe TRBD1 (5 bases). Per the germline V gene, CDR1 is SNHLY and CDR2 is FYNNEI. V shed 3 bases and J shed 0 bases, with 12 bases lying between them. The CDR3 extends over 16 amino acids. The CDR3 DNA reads TGTGCCAGCAGTGACGACAGACAAAGCTCCTACAATGAGCAGTTCTTC. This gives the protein CASSDDRQSSYNEQFF.

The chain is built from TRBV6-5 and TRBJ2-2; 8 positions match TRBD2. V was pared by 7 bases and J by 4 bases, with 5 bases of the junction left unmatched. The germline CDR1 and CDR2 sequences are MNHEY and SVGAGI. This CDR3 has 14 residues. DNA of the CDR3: TGTGCCAGCACGGTCGGGAGGGCCACCGGGGAGCTGTTTTTT. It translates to CASTVGRATGELFF.

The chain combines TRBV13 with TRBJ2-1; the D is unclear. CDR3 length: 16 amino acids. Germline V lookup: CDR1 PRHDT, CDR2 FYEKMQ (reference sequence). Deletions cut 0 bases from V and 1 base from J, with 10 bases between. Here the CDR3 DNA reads TGTGCCAGCAGCTTAGGGGACCGGCGATCCTACAATGAGCAGTTCTTC. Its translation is CASSLGDRRSYNEQFF.

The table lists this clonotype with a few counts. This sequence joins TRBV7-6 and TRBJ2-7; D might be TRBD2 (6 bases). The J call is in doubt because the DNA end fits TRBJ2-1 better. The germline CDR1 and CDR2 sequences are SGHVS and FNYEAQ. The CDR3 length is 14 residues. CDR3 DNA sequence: TGTGCCAGCAGTCCCTACGGGAGCCTCAATGAGCAGTTCTTC. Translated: CASSPYGSLNEQFF.

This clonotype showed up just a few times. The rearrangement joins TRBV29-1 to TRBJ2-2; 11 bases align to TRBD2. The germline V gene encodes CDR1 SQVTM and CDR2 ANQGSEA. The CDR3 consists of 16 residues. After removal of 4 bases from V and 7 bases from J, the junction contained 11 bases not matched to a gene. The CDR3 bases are TGCAGCGTTGCATCCCCTAGCGGGAGGTTGCTCGGGGAGCTGTTTTTT. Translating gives CSVASPSGRLLGELFF.

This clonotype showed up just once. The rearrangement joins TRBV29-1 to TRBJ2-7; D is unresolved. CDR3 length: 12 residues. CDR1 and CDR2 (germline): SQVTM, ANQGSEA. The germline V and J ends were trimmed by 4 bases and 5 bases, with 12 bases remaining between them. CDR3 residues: CSVVLLGNEQYF. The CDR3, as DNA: TGCAGCGTTGTGTTGTTAGGAAACGAGCAGTACTTC.

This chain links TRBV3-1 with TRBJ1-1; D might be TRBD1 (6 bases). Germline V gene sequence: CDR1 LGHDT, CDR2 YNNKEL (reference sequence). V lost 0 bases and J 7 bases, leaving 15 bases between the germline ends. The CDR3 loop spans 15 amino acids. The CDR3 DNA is TGTGCCAGCAGCCAAGAGGTGGACAGTGAGGATGAAGCTTTCTTT. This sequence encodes CASSQEVDSEDEAFF.

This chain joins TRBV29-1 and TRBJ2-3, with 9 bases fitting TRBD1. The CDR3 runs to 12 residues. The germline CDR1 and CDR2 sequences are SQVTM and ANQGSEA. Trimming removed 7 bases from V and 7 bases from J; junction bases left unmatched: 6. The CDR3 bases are TGCAGCGGAGAACAGGGGGCTTATACGCAGTATTTT. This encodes CSGEQGAYTQYF.

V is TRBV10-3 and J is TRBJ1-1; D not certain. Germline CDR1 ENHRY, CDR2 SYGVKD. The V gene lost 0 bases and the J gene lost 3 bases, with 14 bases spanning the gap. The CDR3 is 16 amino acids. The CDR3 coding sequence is TGTGCCATCAGTGAGTCGACGGGTTGGGAGGACACTGAAGCTTTCTTT. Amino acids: CAISESTGWEDTEAFF.

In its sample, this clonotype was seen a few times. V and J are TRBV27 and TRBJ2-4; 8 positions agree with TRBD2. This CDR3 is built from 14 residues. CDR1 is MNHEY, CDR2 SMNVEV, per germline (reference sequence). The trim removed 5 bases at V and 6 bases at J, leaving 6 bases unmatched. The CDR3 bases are TGTGCCAGCAGTCCCAGGACTAGCCGAAACATTCAGTACTTC. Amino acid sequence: CASSPRTSRNIQYF.

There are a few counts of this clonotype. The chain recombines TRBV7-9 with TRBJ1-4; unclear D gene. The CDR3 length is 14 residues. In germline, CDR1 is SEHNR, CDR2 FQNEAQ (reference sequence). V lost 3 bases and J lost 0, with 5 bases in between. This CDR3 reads CASSFRTTNEKLFF. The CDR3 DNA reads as TGTGCCAGCAGCTTCAGAACAACTAATGAAAAACTGTTTTTT.

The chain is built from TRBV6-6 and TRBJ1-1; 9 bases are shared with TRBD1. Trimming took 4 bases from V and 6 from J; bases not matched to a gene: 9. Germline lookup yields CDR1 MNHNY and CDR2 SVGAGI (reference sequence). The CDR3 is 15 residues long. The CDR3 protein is CASSWRDRVSPEAFF. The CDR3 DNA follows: TGTGCCAGCAGTTGGCGGGACAGGGTAAGCCCTGAAGCTTTCTTT.

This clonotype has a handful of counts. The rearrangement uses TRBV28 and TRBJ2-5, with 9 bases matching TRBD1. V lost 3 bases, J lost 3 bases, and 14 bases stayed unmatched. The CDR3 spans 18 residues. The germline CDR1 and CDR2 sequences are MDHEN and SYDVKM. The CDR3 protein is CASSFMFSGQGQEETQYF. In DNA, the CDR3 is TGTGCCAGCAGTTTTATGTTTTCGGGACAGGGACAGGAAGAGACCCAGTACTTC.